The next 5 T cell receptor beta chains were all read from a single sample in a study of beta chain features in type 1 diabetes (dated by TCRdb to between 2017 and 2018). No antigen has been identified for these receptors. Libraries came from the immunoSEQ multiplex PCR assay. The entire amount of isolated RNA was reverse transcribed using the High Capacity cDNA Reverse Transcription Kit, so the sequenced TCRB transcripts were expressed ones. TCRdb mirrors the immuneACCESS table, restricted to in-frame sequences. Some clones are absent from its copies; in checked studies, under half trace to an unresolved V gene, and the reason for the others is unknown. The sample table contains more than 250,000 clones; only one count was recorded for roughly 22% of them. The ten largest make up roughly 0.028% of the sample. General conclusions and limits of the study: In all four CD4+ subsets, TCRB CDR3 length was moderately but significantly shorter in type 1 diabetes patients.

The sequenced sample consisted of naive CD4+ T cells from blood. The cell subset or site label corresponds to: true naive CD4+ T cells. These TCRs come from a woman between 40 and 50 years old with type 1 diabetes.

The rearrangement links TRBV7-9 to TRBJ1-3; the D gene is possibly TRBD1 (6 bases). Germline V lookup: CDR1 SEHNR, CDR2 FQNEAQ (reference sequence). V was clipped by 7 bases and J by 3 bases, with 16 bases between them. The CDR3 totals 15 residues. In nucleotides, the CDR3 is TGTGCCAGCATCGTCGGGACATCGAATGGAAACACCATATATTTT. This codes for CASIVGTSNGNTIYF.

The genes are TRBV7-2 and TRBJ2-3; TRBD2 might be the D (5 bases). Germline assignment: CDR1 SGHTA and CDR2 FQGNSA. Trimming shortened V by 1 base and J by 2 bases, and 13 bases separated the two germline ends. The CDR3 runs 16 residues. The CDR3 DNA is TGTGCCAGCAGCTTAGTGGGTACGGGATCCACAGATACGCAGTATTTT. This codes for CASSLVGTGSTDTQYF.

This clone appeared a few times. The rearrangement links TRBV29-1 to TRBJ2-3, with 10 bases lining up with TRBD1. Germline loops: CDR1 SQVTM, CDR2 ANQGSEA. The V gene end was trimmed by 1 base and the J gene end by 4 bases; junction bases not matched to a gene: 5. CDR3 size: 15 residues. CDR3 DNA: TGCAGCGTTGAAGGACAGGGGGCGTCGTCAGATACGCAGTATTTT. Translation gives CSVEGQGASSDTQYF.

This clone was seen once. The chain combines TRBV9 with TRBJ2-5; 8 positions match TRBD2. After removal of 3 bases from V and 1 base from J, the junction contained 20 bases not matched to a gene. This CDR3 is built from 20 residues. Per the germline V gene, CDR1 is SGDLS and CDR2 is YYNGEE. CDR3 in amino acids: CASSANLLAGLASGQETQYF. CDR3 nucleotides: TGTGCCAGCAGCGCCAACCTTCTAGCGGGCCTCGCTAGTGGCCAAGAGACCCAGTACTTC.

This clone was detected a few times. The CDR3: CASSPRQGRFNTGELFF. The DNA for the CDR3 is TGTGCCAGCAGCCCTCGACAGGGGCGTTTCAACACCGGGGAGCTGTTTTTT. V is TRBV7-2 and J is TRBJ2-2, with 8 bases that match TRBD1. The CDR3 has 17 amino acids. CDR1 is SGHTA, CDR2 FQGNSA, per germline. V dropped 5 bases and J dropped 2; count of bases not matched to a gene: 10.